These 14 T cell receptor beta chains came from one sample sequenced in a study of OX40 agonist ivuxolimab in advanced cancers. Generated by immunoSEQ multiplex PCR, the TCRdb table keeps only in-frame clones and is missing some. The top ten hold around 4.3% of the sample, which has more than 45,000 clones, roughly 84% seen once. The source material was CD4+ or CD8+ T cells sorted from blood, sampled in a trial of the OX40 agonist ivuxolimab. The source is an adult with an advanced solid tumor such as melanoma, head and neck, liver or kidney cancer.

This clone showed up just a few times. The chain is built from TRBV5-4 and TRBJ2-1, with TRBD2 identical over 8 bases. This CDR3 spans 15 amino acids. Germline V gives CDR1 SGHNT, CDR2 YYREEE (reference sequence). After removal of 4 bases from V and 3 bases from J, the junction contained 6 bases not matched to a gene. CDR3 sequence (DNA): TGTGCCAGCAGCGGAGCGGGAGCGGTCTACAATGAGCAGTTCTTC. This translates into CASSGAGAVYNEQFF.

The rearrangement uses TRBV2 and TRBJ2-7; D possibly corresponds to TRBD2 (5 bases). Germline assignment: CDR1 SNHLY and CDR2 FYNNEI. This CDR3 region has 14 residues. Trimming removed 6 bases from V and 6 bases from J, with 18 bases in between. CDR3 sequence (DNA): TGTGCCAGCAGAGCCGACTACCCTTCGCCCGAGCAGTACTTC. Its protein is CASRADYPSPEQYF.

The sample holds one count of this clone. The rearrangement joins TRBV7-6 to TRBJ1-3; tentative D call: TRBD1 (5 bases). Trimming took 1 base from V and 4 from J, leaving 5 bases between them. In germline, CDR1 is SGHVS, CDR2 FNYEAQ. This CDR3 has 13 amino acids. The CDR3 DNA sequence: TGTGCCAGCAGCTTAGACAGGGGAAACACCATATATTTT. Translated, it gives CASSLDRGNTIYF.

This clone was counted only a few times. The rearrangement joins TRBV7-6 to TRBJ2-1, with 9 bases that match TRBD2. Germline V gives CDR1 SGHVS, CDR2 FNYEAQ. The CDR3 sequence is 15 residues long. Trimming took 5 bases from V and 6 from J; bases not matched to a gene: 8. The CDR3 nucleotides are TGTGCCAGCAGCGTCTCTAGCGGGACATTCAATGAGCAGTTCTTC. The encoded protein is CASSVSSGTFNEQFF.

The chain has TRBV4-1 and TRBJ2-5, with D possibly being TRBD1 (5 bases). CDR1 MGHRA and CDR2 YSYEKL come from the germline V gene. The V end lost 2 bases, the J end lost 2 bases, and 6 bases lay between the germline ends. CDR3 size: 13 residues. This chain's CDR3 is CASSQRQQETQYF. DNA of the CDR3: TGCGCCAGCAGCCAAAGACAGCAAGAGACCCAGTACTTC.

The chain is built from TRBV28 and TRBJ2-5; unclear D gene. Germline CDR1 MDHEN, CDR2 SYDVKM. The CDR3 consists of 11 residues. The V end was cut by 7 bases, the J end by 7 bases, with 10 bases between. In DNA form, the CDR3 reads TGTGCCAGCACCCCCGGAGTGACCCAGTACTTC. Translating gives CASTPGVTQYF.

The chain couples TRBV12-5 to TRBJ1-5, with D possibly being TRBD1 (5 bases). Trimming left V 6 bases short and J 0 bases short, with 15 bases between. This CDR3 contains 16 residues. Germline-derived CDR1 and CDR2 are LGHNT and FRNRAP. The CDR3 bases are TGTGCTAGTGGGTCCTTCCAGGGTCATAGCAATCAGCCCCAGCATTTT. Translation: CASGSFQGHSNQPQHF.

The rearrangement links TRBV5-6 to TRBJ1-5; D call uncertain. Germline values: CDR1 SGHDT, CDR2 YYEEEE. The CDR3 has 16 amino acids. V was shortened by 2 bases and J by 0 bases, with 12 bases between the two germline ends. CDR3: CASSLRTGNSNQPQHF. CDR3 DNA: TGTGCCAGCAGCTTACGGACGGGAAATAGCAATCAGCCCCAGCATTTT.

The chain uses TRBV19 and TRBJ2-7; TRBD2 agrees at 7 bases. The CDR3 has 17 amino acids. Unmatched junction bases numbered 10, after V lost 1 base and J lost 1 base. Germline V gives CDR1 LNHDA, CDR2 SQIVND (reference sequence). CDR3 DNA: TGTGCCAGTAGTATAGCTTCCAGCGGGACCCGGTCCTACGAGCAGTACTTC. This sequence encodes CASSIASSGTRSYEQYF.

J is TRBJ2-2 and V is TRBV21-1; TRBD1 is the table's D call, not checked against the DNA. TRBV21-1 is marked as a pseudogene. The CDR3 contains 15 residues. CDR3 protein: CASSMDREEVGELFF. CDR3 DNA sequence: TGTGCCAGCAGCATGGACAGGGAGGAAGTTGGGGAGCTGTTTTTT.

This chain connects TRBV6-5 to TRBJ2-3; D is undetermined. The germline V gene has CDR1 MNHEY and CDR2 SVGAGI. Deletions cut 4 bases from V and 0 bases from J, with 11 bases between. This CDR3 region has 15 residues. The CDR3 sequence: CASSLGVTSTDTQYF. The CDR3 bases are TGTGCCAGCAGTTTAGGAGTTACTAGCACAGATACGCAGTATTTT.

The chain employs TRBV12-2 and TRBJ1-1. TRBV12-2 is annotated as a pseudogene. The CDR3 runs to 14 residues. CDR3 DNA sequence: TGTGCAAGTCGCTTAGCGCTCTGGTCCTCTGAAGCTTTCTTT. Translated: CASRLALWSSEAFF.

The rearrangement joins TRBV30 to TRBJ2-1, with 12 bases lining up with TRBD2. The J segment lost 6 bases and the V segment lost 1 base, leaving 10 bases of the junction unmatched. The CDR3 is 17 amino acids. Germline V gives CDR1 GTSNPN, CDR2 SVGIG (reference sequence). As DNA, the CDR3 is TGTGCCTGGAGTGCCCCCGCACTAGCGGGAGGATCCAATGAGCAGTTCTTC. Amino acid sequence: CAWSAPALAGGSNEQFF.

The V and J genes are TRBV21-1 and TRBJ2-1; the listed D gene, TRBD2, was not tested against the DNA. TRBV21-1 is deemed a pseudogene. The CDR3 contains 16 residues. The CDR3 DNA reads as TGTGCCAGCAGCAAAGCGGGAGCGGGAGGGCTGAATGAGCAGTTCTTC. The encoded protein is CASSKAGAGGLNEQFF.